These 15 T cell receptor beta chains were all obtained from the same sample, sequenced in a study of T cell repertoires in cytomegalovirus infection (dated by TCRdb to between 2017 and 2020). TCRdb shows the sequencer as Illumina HiSeq 1500. TCRdb reprocessed the public reads (quality trimming at Q25 with fastp, clone calling with MiXCR) and kept in-frame beta chains. CDR3 protein duplicates are merged, each entry listing the most common genes and DNA. The sample table holds hundreds of thousands of distinct CDR3 sequences, of which roughly 30% were seen once. Together, the top ten hold about 14% of the sample. The treatment or condition label corresponds to: in vitro stimulation with specific CMV peptide epitopes to enrich CMV-specific T cells. Their antigens remain unidentified. Sequenced here: cultured CD8+ T cells from PBMCs, sampled from culture after CMV antigen stimulation. These receptors came from a human donor in good health (CMV status not recorded). Some clones in this sample may be carry-over from other donors' samples.

V and J are TRBV7-6 and TRBJ2-1, with D uncertain. V lost 5 bases and J lost 8, with 19 bases in between. The CDR3 loop spans 15 amino acids. CDR1 SGHVS and CDR2 FNYEAQ come from the germline V gene. The CDR3 reads CASSPGFSKGDEQFF. In DNA, the CDR3 is TGTGCCAGCAGCCCCGGTTTCTCGAAGGGTGATGAGCAGTTCTTC.

This clonotype was observed many times. The rearrangement joins TRBV12-5 to TRBJ1-2; 7 nucleotides line up with TRBD1. The CDR3 runs to 12 residues. V trimming: 7 bases; J trimming: 8 bases; junction bases outside the gene matches: 7. Germline V gene lookup returns CDR1 LGHNT and CDR2 FRNRAP. CDR3 loop: CASAPPGGGYTF. The CDR3 DNA reads as TGTGCTAGTGCCCCGCCAGGGGGGGGCTACACCTTC. The full variable domain, completed using reference TRBV12-5 and TRBJ1-2, is DARVTQTPRHKVTEMGQEVTMRCQPILGHNTVFWYRQTMMQGLELLAYFRNRAPLDDSGMPKDRFSAEMPDATLATLKIQPSEPRDSAVYFCASAPPGGGYTFGSGTRLTVV.

This clonotype was detected many times. V and J are TRBV7-8 and TRBJ2-1; no reliable D call. The length of the CDR3 is 14 residues. The V and J ends lost 1 base and 5 bases respectively, with 9 bases between them. CDR1 is SGHVS and CDR2 is FQNEAQ in the germline V gene. This CDR3 is CASSLVPEDNEQFF. The CDR3 nucleotides read TGTGCCAGCAGCTTAGTCCCAGAAGACAATGAGCAGTTCTTC.

About this clonotype itself: The junction differs from germline at one of its ends, possibly a read error. The chain links TRBV5-3 to TRBJ2-7; D unresolved. TRBV5-3 is reported as an ORF; its role is uncertain. The length of the CDR3 is 11 residues. The CDR3 DNA sequence: TGTGCCAGCAGCTTGAACCAGGAGCTATACTTC. Residues: CASSLNQELYF.

This clonotype came up many times. This chain connects TRBV7-8 to TRBJ2-7; 10 nucleotides line up with TRBD1. In germline, CDR1 is SGHVS, CDR2 FQNEAQ. The CDR3 is 15 residues long. The V and J ends lost 3 bases and 2 bases, in that order; junction bases with no gene match: 4. The CDR3 DNA sequence: TGTGCCAGCAGCTTGGAGGGGACAGGGGCCTACGAGCAGTACGTC. Translation gives CASSLEGTGAYEQYV.

This clonotype was seen once. The chain couples TRBV27 to TRBJ1-5; the D is unclear. The V gene's germline CDR1 is MNHEY and CDR2 SMNVEV (reference sequence). The CDR3 covers 14 residues. The germline V and J ends were trimmed by 1 base and 7 bases, with 11 bases remaining between them. The CDR3 spells CASSLWTGEQPQHF. CDR3 nucleotide sequence: TGTGCCAGCAGTTTATGGACTGGGGAACAGCCCCAGCATTTT.

V and J are TRBV24-1 and TRBJ2-1, with D uncertain. Per germline, CDR1 KGHDR and CDR2 SFDVKD. The CDR3 sequence is 14 residues long. V was trimmed by 3 bases and J by 8 bases, leaving 13 bases between them. DNA of the CDR3: TGTGCCACCAGTGATCGACTGGGTGACGATGAGCAGTTCTTC. This translates into CATSDRLGDDEQFF.

This clonotype occurred a few times. V usage is TRBV7-9 and J usage is TRBJ1-1; tentatively, D is TRBD1 (5 bases). The germline CDR1 and CDR2 sequences are SEHNR and FQNEAQ (reference sequence). Trimming cost V 6 bases and J 5 bases, with 13 bases left between them. The CDR3 covers 13 residues. The chain's CDR3 is CASRRGPGTEAFF. The CDR3 DNA reads as TGTGCCAGCAGAAGGGGCCCCGGAACTGAAGCTTTCTTT.

This clonotype occurred a few times. V usage is TRBV10-3 and J usage is TRBJ1-2, with D possibly matching TRBD1 (5 bases). V was trimmed by 4 bases and J by 8 bases, leaving 20 bases between them. From germline, CDR1 is ENHRY and CDR2 SYGVKD. The CDR3 consists of 15 residues. The CDR3 reads CAISAEGRGIDGYTF. DNA for the CDR3: TGTGCCATCAGTGCCGAGGGGAGAGGGATTGACGGCTACACCTTC.

This clonotype was observed a handful of times. This rearrangement joins TRBV13 to TRBJ1-2; 7 positions match TRBD1. With V trimmed by 3 bases and J by 8 bases, 3 bases remained unmatched. Germline CDR1 is PRHDT and CDR2 is FYEKMQ (reference sequence). The CDR3 totals 12 residues. In DNA, the CDR3 is TGTGCCAGCAGCTTTGGGACAGCGGGCTACACCTTC. Translation: CASSFGTAGYTF.

The sample holds a few counts of this clonotype. This rearrangement joins TRBV2 to TRBJ2-1; 10 bases match TRBD1. From germline, CDR1 is SNHLY and CDR2 FYNNEI. The V segment lost 6 bases and the J segment 8 bases; nucleotides outside the gene matches: 7. This CDR3 spans 14 amino acids. CDR3: CASRAWDRGDEQFF. CDR3 coding DNA: TGTGCCAGCAGGGCCTGGGACAGGGGCGATGAGCAGTTCTTC. Looking up the rest from reference TRBV2 and TRBJ2-1 gives the full variable domain: EPEVTQTPSHQVTQMGQEVILRCVPISNHLYFYWYRQILGQKVEFLVSFYNNEISEKSEIFDDQFSVERPDGSNFTLKIRSTKLEDSAMYFCASRAWDRGDEQFFGPGTRLTVL.

CDR3: CASSQVTGGYEQFF. As DNA, the CDR3 is TGCGCCAGCAGCCAAGTAACAGGGGGATATGAGCAGTTCTTC. The chain links TRBV4-1 to TRBJ2-1, with TRBD1 identical over 8 bases. J lost 8 bases, V lost 1 base, and 4 bases had no gene match. This CDR3 contains 14 residues. Germline assignment: CDR1 MGHRA and CDR2 YSYEKL.

In its sample, this clonotype was seen many times. The J gene is TRBJ1-2, the V gene TRBV7-9; 8 bases line up with TRBD1. Trimming took 7 bases from V and 3 from J; bases not matched to a gene: 10. CDR1 is SEHNR and CDR2 is FQNEAQ in the germline V gene (reference sequence). This CDR3 has 15 residues. The CDR3 DNA reads TGTGCCAGCACTGACAGGACAGGGACAGACTATGGCTACACCTTC. Its protein is CASTDRTGTDYGYTF. Supplemented by reference TRBV7-9 and TRBJ1-2, the full variable domain reads DTGVSQNPRHKITKRGQNVTFRCDPISEHNRLYWYRQTLGQGPEFLTYFQNEAQLEKSRLLSDRFSAERPKGSFSTLEIQRTEQGDSAMYLCASTDRTGTDYGYTFGSGTRLTVV.

Concerning this clonotype itself: A much bigger clone sits one base away, suggesting this may be a read error. CDR3 region: CATSRARGGNQPQHF. The CDR3 coding sequence is TGTGCCACCAGCAGAGCCAGGGGTGGCAATCAGCCCCAGCATTTT. J is TRBJ1-5 and V is TRBV15; maybe TRBD1 (6 bases). Trimming cost V 1 base and J 2 bases, with 9 bases left between them. The CDR3 has 15 amino acids. Germline assignment: CDR1 LNHNV and CDR2 YYDKDF (reference sequence).

The chain employs TRBV27 and TRBJ2-1, with 8 bases fitting TRBD1. After removal of 3 bases from V and 3 bases from J, the junction contained 1 base not matched to a gene. CDR1 and CDR2 from the germline V gene are MNHEY and SMNVEV (reference sequence). The CDR3 runs 14 residues. The CDR3 loop is CASSLDRVYNEQFF. CDR3 DNA sequence: TGTGCCAGCAGTTTGGACAGGGTCTACAATGAGCAGTTCTTC.